This T cell receptor beta chain was sequenced during a study of CD8 T cells in ankylosing spondylitis. Study-level findings and limits: The authors found the disease-linked clones to be CD8+ and relatively rare in peripheral blood. Eight or nine highly homologous variants made up a TCR beta motif that seemed to typify ankylosing spondylitis blood.

V was pared by 3 bases and J by 7 bases, with 6 bases of the junction left unmatched. The CDR3 runs to 13 residues. Germline lookup yields CDR1 DFQATT and CDR2 SNEGSKA (reference sequence). Ten or more counts support this clonotype. Its antigen is not identified. Via MiXCR, TCRdb re-called the 5' RACE reads, giving one row per CDR3 protein. Here the sample spans about 330,000 distinct CDR3 sequences, 7.5% to 9% being singletons. The clonotype comes from a male donor with ankylosing spondylitis. The chain uses TRBV20-1 and TRBJ1-3; 7 bases are shared with TRBD1. The sample consisted of blood, either unsorted or a sorted T cell fraction (not recorded which). This CDR3 is CSASRYRGNTIYF. The CDR3 DNA sequence: TGCAGTGCTAGCCGATACAGGGGTAACACCATATATTTT.